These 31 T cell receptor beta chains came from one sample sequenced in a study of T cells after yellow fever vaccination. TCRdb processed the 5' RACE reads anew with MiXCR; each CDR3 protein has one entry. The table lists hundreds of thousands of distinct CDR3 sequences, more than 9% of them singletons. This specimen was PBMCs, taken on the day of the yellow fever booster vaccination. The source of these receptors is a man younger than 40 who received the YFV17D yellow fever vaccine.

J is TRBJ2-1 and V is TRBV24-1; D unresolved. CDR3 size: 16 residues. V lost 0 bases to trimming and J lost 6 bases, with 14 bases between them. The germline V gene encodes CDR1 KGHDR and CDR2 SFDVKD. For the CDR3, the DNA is TGTGCCACCAGTGATTTGATCGTGGCTAGTATCAATGAGCAGTTCTTC. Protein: CATSDLIVASINEQFF.

The CDR3 reads CSAEGDILPEAFF. CDR3 nucleotides: TGCAGTGCCGAGGGGGACATCTTACCTGAAGCTTTCTTT. The rearrangement joins TRBV20-1 to TRBJ1-1; D possibly corresponds to TRBD1 (6 bases). The length of the CDR3 is 13 residues. Trimming pared 6 bases from V and 6 bases from J, leaving 17 bases between. Germline loops: CDR1 DFQATT, CDR2 SNEGSKA (reference sequence).

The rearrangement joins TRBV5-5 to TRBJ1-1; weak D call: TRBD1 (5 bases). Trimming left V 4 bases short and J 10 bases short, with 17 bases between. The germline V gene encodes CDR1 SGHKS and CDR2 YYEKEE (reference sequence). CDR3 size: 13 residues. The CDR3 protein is CASSEWPRDVAFF. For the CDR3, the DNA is TGTGCCAGCAGCGAGTGGCCCCGGGACGTAGCTTTCTTT. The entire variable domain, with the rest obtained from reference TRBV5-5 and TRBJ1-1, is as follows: DAGVTQSPTHLIKTRGQQVTLRCSPISGHKSVSWYQQVLGQGPQFIFQYYEKEERGRGNFPDRFSARQFPNYSSELNVNALLLGDSALYLCASSEWPRDVAFFGQGTRLTVV.

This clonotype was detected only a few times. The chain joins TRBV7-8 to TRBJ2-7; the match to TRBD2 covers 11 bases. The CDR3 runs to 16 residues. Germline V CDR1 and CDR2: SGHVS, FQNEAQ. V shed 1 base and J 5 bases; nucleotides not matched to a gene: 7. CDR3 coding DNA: TGTGCCAGCAGCTTAGTGGGTAGCGGGAGGGTACACGAGCAGTACTTC. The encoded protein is CASSLVGSGRVHEQYF.

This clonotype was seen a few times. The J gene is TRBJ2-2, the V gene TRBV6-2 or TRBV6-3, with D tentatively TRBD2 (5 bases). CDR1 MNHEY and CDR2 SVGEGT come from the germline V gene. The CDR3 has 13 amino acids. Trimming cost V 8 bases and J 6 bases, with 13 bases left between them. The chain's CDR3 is CASATGLPGELFF. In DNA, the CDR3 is TGTGCCAGCGCGACGGGATTGCCCGGGGAGCTGTTTTTT.

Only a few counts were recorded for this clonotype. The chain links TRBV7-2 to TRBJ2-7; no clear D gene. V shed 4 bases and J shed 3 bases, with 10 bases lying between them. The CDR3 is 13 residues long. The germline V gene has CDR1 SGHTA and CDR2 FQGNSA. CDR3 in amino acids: CASSSPTSYEQYF. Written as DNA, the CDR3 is TGTGCCAGCAGCTCACCCACAAGCTACGAGCAGTACTTC.

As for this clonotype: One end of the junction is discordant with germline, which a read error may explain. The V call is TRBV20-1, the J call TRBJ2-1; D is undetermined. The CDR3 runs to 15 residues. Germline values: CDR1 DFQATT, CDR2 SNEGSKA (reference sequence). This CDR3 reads CSARDKGTAYNEQFF. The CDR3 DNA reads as TGCAGTGCCAGAGACAAGGGAACGGCCTACAATGAGCAGTTCTTC.

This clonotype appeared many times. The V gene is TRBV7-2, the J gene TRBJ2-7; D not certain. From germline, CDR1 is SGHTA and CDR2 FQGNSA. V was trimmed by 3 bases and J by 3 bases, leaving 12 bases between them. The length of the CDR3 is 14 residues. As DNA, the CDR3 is TGTGCCAGCAGCTTTATTGCGACGCGCTACGAGCAGTACTTC. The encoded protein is CASSFIATRYEQYF.

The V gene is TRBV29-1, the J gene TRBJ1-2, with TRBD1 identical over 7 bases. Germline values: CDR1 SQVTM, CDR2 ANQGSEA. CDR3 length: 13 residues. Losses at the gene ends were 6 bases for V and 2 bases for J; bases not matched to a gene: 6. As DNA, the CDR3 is TGCAGCGTCGGGACAGAGCTCAACTATGGCTACACCTTC. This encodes CSVGTELNYGYTF.

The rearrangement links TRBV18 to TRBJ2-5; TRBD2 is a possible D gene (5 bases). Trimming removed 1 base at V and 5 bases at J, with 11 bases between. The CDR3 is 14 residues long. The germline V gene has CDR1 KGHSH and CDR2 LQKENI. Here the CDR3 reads CASSPLDSTETQYF. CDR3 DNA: TGTGCCAGCTCACCACTGGACTCGACGGAGACCCAGTACTTC.

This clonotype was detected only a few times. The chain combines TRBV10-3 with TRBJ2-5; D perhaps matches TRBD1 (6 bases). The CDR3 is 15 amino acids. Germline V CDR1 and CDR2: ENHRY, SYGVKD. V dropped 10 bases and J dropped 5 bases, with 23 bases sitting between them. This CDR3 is CATWGSQGNRETQYF. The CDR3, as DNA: TGTGCCACCTGGGGGTCCCAGGGGAATCGCGAGACCCAGTACTTC.

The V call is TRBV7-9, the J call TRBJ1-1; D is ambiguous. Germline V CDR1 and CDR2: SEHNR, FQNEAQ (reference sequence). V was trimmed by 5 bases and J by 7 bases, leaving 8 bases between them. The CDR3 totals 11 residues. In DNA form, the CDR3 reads TGTGCCAGCAGCGTATCGGTTGAAGCTTTCTTT. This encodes CASSVSVEAFF.

In DNA, the CDR3 is TGCGCCAGCAGCCAACAGGGGACGAACACTGAAGCTTTCTTT. Its protein product is CASSQQGTNTEAFF. The V gene is TRBV4-3, the J gene TRBJ1-1; D is possibly TRBD1 (6 bases). CDR1 and CDR2 (germline): LGHNA, YSLEER. The ends were cut back, 2 bases at V and 1 base at J, with 8 bases in the middle. The CDR3 has 14 residues.

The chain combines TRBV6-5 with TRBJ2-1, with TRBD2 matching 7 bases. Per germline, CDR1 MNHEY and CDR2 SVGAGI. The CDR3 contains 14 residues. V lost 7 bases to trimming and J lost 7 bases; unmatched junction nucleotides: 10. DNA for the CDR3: TGTGCCAGCACCCGTGCGGGAGTCGTGAATGAGCAGTTCTTC. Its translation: CASTRAGVVNEQFF.

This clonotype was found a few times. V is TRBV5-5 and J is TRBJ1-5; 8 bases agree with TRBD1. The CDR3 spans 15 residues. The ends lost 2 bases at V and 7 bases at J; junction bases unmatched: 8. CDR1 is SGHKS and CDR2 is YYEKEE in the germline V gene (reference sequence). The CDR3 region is CASSLVQGASQPQHF. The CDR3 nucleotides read TGTGCCAGCAGCTTAGTTCAGGGGGCCTCACAGCCCCAGCATTTT.

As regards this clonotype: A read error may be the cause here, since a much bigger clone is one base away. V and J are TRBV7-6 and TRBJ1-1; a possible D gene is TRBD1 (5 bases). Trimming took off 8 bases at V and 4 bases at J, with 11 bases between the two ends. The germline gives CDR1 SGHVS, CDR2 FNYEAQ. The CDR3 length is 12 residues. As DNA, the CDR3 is TGTGCCAGCGGCCCCGGGGGCACTGAAGCTTTCTTT. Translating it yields CASGPGGTEAFF.

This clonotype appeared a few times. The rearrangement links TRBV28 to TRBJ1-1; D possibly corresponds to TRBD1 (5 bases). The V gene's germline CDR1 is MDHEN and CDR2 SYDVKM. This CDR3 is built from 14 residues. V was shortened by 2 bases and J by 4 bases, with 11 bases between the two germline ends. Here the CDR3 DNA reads TGTGCCAGCAGTTTAATCCGGGGGACCACTGAAGCTTTCTTT. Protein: CASSLIRGTTEAFF. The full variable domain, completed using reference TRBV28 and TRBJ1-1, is DVKVTQSSRYLVKRTGEKVFLECVQDMDHENMFWYRQDPGLGLRLIYFSYDVKMKEKGDIPEGYSVSREKKERFSLILESASTNQTSMYLCASSLIRGTTEAFFGQGTRLTVV.

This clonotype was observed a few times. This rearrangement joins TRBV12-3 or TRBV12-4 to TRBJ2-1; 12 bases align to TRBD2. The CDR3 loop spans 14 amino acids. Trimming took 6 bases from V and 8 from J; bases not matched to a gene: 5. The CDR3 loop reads CASRSSGRAYEQFF. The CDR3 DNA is TGTGCCAGCAGATCTAGCGGGAGGGCCTATGAGCAGTTCTTC.

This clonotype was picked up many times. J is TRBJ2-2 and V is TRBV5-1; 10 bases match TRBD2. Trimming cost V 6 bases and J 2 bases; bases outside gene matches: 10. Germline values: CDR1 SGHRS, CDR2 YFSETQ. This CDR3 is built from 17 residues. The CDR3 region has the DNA TGCGCCAGCATCCCTAGCGGGAGTGGACTCAACACCGGGGAGCTGTTTTTT. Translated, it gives CASIPSGSGLNTGELFF.

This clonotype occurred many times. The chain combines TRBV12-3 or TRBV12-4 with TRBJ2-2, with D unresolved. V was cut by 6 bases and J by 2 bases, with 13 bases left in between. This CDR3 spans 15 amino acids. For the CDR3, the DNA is TGTGCCAGCAGCCCGGAGACTGGTAACACCGGGGAGCTGTTTTTT. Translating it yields CASSPETGNTGELFF.

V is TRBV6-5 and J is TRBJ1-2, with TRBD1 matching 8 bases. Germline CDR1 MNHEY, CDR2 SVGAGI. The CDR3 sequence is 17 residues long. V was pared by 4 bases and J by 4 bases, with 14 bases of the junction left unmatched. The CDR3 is CASSSLQGANAPYGYTF. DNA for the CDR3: TGTGCCAGCAGTTCCCTTCAGGGGGCGAACGCGCCCTATGGCTACACCTTC.

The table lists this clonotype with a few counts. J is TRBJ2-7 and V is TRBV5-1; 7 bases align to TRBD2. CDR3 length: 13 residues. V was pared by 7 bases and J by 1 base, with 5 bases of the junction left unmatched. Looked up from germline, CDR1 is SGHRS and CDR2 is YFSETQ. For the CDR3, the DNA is TGCGCCAGCGGGGGGGATGGGTCCTACGAGCAGTACTTC. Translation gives CASGGDGSYEQYF.

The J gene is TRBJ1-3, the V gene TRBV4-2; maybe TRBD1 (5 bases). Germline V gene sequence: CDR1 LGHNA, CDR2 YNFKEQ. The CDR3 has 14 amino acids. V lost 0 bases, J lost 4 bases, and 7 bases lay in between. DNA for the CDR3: TGTGCCAGCAGCCAAGAGACAGCCGGAAACACCATATATTTT. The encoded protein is CASSQETAGNTIYF.

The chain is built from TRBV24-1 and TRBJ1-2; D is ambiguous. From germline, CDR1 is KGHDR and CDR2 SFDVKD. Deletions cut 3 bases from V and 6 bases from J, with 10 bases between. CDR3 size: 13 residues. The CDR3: CATSDGPADGYTF. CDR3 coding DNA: TGTGCCACCAGTGATGGGCCAGCAGATGGCTACACCTTC.

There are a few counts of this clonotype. CDR3 bases: TGTGCCAGCAGCGAACGTAGCGGGAATGAGCAGTTCTTC. Residues: CASSERSGNEQFF. The chain recombines TRBV5-4 with TRBJ2-1; 7 nucleotides agree with TRBD2. The ends lost 4 bases at V and 7 bases at J; junction bases unmatched: 5. There are 13 residues in the CDR3. From germline, CDR1 is SGHNT and CDR2 YYREEE (reference sequence).

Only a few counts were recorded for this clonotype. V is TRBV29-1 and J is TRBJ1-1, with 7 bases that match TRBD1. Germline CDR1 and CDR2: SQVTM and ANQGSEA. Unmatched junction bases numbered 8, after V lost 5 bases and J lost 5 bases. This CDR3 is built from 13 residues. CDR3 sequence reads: CSVQAGGWTEAFF. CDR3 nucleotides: TGCAGCGTTCAGGCAGGGGGATGGACTGAAGCTTTCTTT.

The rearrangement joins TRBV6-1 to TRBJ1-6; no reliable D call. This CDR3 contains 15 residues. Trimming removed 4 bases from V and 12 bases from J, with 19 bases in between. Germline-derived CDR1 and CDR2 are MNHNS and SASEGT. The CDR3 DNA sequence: TGTGCCAGCAGTGTGAACATACGAGGCTTTGAACCCCTCCACTTT. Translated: CASSVNIRGFEPLHF.

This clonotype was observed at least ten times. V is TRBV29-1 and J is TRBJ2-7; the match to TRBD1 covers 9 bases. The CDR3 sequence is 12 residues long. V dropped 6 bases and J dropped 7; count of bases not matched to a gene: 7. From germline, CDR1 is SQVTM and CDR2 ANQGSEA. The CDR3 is CSVLTGGQEQYF. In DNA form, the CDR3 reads TGCAGCGTCCTGACAGGGGGACAGGAGCAGTACTTC.

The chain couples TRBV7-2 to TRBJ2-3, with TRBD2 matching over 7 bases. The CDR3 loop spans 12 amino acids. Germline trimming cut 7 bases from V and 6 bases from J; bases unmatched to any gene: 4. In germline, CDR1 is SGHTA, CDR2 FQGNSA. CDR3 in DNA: TGTGCCAGCAACCCAGCGGGGGATACGCAGTATTTT. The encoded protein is CASNPAGDTQYF. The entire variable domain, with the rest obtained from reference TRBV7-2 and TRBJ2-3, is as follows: GAGVSQSPSNKVTEKGKDVELRCDPISGHTALYWYRQSLGQGLEFLIYFQGNSAPDKSGLPSDRFSAERTGGSVSTLTIQRTQQEDSAVYLCASNPAGDTQYFGPGTRLTVL.

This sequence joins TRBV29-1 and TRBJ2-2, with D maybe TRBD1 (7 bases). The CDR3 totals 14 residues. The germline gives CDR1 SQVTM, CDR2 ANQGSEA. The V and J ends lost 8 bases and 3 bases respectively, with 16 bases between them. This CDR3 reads CSTSQGGDTGELFF. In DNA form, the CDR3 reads TGCAGCACTTCTCAGGGGGGCGACACCGGGGAGCTGTTTTTT.

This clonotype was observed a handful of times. CDR3 sequence (DNA): TGTGCCAGCAGTTACTCGGCGACAGATTCTCAGCCCCAGCATTTT. This gives the protein CASSYSATDSQPQHF. The rearrangement links TRBV6-5 to TRBJ1-5, with a possible D match to TRBD1 (5 bases). V shed 0 bases and J shed 6 bases, with 12 bases lying between them. Germline lookup yields CDR1 MNHEY and CDR2 SVGAGI. The CDR3 loop spans 15 amino acids.